These 17 T cell receptor beta chains came from one sample sequenced in a study of blood T cell repertoires in COVID-19. Some clones are missing from TCRdb's copy, which holds only in-frame ones; the method was immunoSEQ multiplex PCR. Of 130,000 to 150,000 clones listed, around nine tenths are singletons. The sequenced sample consisted of peripheral blood. These receptor sequences come from a human donor in a cohort sampled during active COVID-19.

The chain recombines TRBV5-6 with TRBJ2-1, with D possibly matching TRBD2 (5 bases). The V end lost 4 bases, the J end lost 10 bases, and 24 bases lay between the germline ends. The CDR3 covers 16 residues. In germline, CDR1 is SGHDT, CDR2 YYEEEE. CDR3: CASSTRVAGLPWEQFF. DNA for the CDR3: TGTGCCAGCAGCACCCGGGTGGCGGGCTTGCCTTGGGAGCAGTTCTTC.

This clone turned up a few times. The rearrangement joins TRBV7-2 to TRBJ1-1, with D unclear. This CDR3 is 14 amino acids long. Trimming cost V 2 bases and J 1 base, with 8 bases left between them. Germline CDR1 and CDR2: SGHTA and FQGNSA. The CDR3 DNA follows: TGTGCCAGCAGCTTATCAGTTGCGAACACTGAAGCTTTCTTT. Its protein is CASSLSVANTEAFF.

The V call is TRBV29-1, the J call TRBJ1-6; TRBD1 is a possible D gene (6 bases). The V gene's germline CDR1 is SQVTM and CDR2 ANQGSEA. The V end lost 7 bases, the J end lost 7 bases, and 17 bases lay between the germline ends. This CDR3 contains 14 residues. The CDR3 loop is CSATTGFGNSPLHF. The CDR3 region has the DNA TGCAGCGCCACCACAGGGTTTGGGAATTCACCCCTCCACTTT.

This clone was observed a handful of times. The chain uses TRBV7-9 and TRBJ1-6; unclear D gene. The germline V gene has CDR1 SEHNR and CDR2 FQNEAQ (reference sequence). CDR3 length: 14 amino acids. V lost 1 base to trimming and J lost 9 bases, with 10 bases between them. The CDR3 sequence is CASSLDPVASPLHF. CDR3 coding DNA: TGTGCCAGCAGCTTAGATCCGGTTGCTTCACCCCTCCACTTT. Using reference TRBV7-9 and TRBJ1-6 for the parts outside the CDR3, the full variable domain is DTGVSQNPRHKITKRGQNVTFRCDPISEHNRLYWYRQTLGQGPEFLTYFQNEAQLEKSRLLSDRFSAERPKGSFSTLEIQRTEQGDSAMYLCASSLDPVASPLHFGNGTRLTVT.

This chain links TRBV7-3 with TRBJ2-3; 8 nucleotides align to TRBD2. With V trimmed by 1 base and J by 5 bases, 8 bases remained unmatched. Germline V lookup: CDR1 SGHTA, CDR2 FQGTGA. The CDR3 runs 16 residues. The CDR3 sequence is CASSLSSAGGRDTQYF. The DNA for the CDR3 is TGTGCCAGCAGCTTAAGCTCTGCGGGGGGCAGAGATACGCAGTATTTT.

This clone was seen once. The chain combines TRBV5-1 with TRBJ1-2, with 7 bases lining up with TRBD1. Germline CDR1 SGHRS, CDR2 YFSETQ. The junction had 10 bases not matched to a gene; V was cut back by 5 bases and J by 6 bases. This CDR3 comprises 14 residues. CDR3 region: CASSRRTGLDGYTF. CDR3 nucleotide sequence: TGCGCCAGCAGTCGTCGGACAGGTTTGGATGGCTACACCTTC. The full variable domain, rest sourced from reference TRBV5-1 and TRBJ1-2, is KAGVTQTPRYLIKTRGQQVTLSCSPISGHRSVSWYQQTPGQGLQFLFEYFSETQRNKGNFPGRFSGRQFSNSRSEMNVSTLELGDSALYLCASSRRTGLDGYTFGSGTRLTVV.

This clone turned up a few times. The chain combines TRBV11-2 with TRBJ2-7; 7 bases agree with TRBD2. The CDR3 spans 17 residues. The germline CDR1 and CDR2 sequences are SGHAT and FQNNGV. V lost 6 bases and J lost 2; bases outside the gene matches: 16. The CDR3 nucleotides are TGTGCCAGCAGAGACTTGCGGGGGACCTCCTTGGCCTACGAGCAGTACTTC. This sequence encodes CASRDLRGTSLAYEQYF.

This chain connects TRBV7-2 to TRBJ2-3; no firm D call. The CDR3 consists of 14 residues. Trimming removed 2 bases at V and 6 bases at J, with 12 bases between. The V gene's germline CDR1 is SGHTA and CDR2 FQGNSA. This CDR3 is CASSLMASLDTQYF. In nucleotides, the CDR3 is TGTGCCAGCAGCTTAATGGCTTCTCTGGATACGCAGTATTTT.

The chain uses TRBV18 and TRBJ1-5; 9 bases fit TRBD1. With 6 bases clipped from V and 2 bases from J, the junction kept 2 bases outside the gene matches. Per germline, CDR1 KGHSH and CDR2 LQKENI. The CDR3 extends over 14 amino acids. CDR3 loop: CASSWDRGNQPQHF. As DNA, the CDR3 is TGTGCCAGCTCCTGGGACAGGGGCAATCAGCCCCAGCATTTT. The whole variable domain, filled in from reference TRBV18 and TRBJ1-5, reads NAGVMQNPRHLVRRRGQEARLRCSPMKGHSHVYWYRQLPEEGLKFMVYLQKENIIDESGMPKERFSAEFPKEGPSILRIQQVVRGDSAAYFCASSWDRGNQPQHFGDGTRLSIL.

This chain's CDR3 is CASSTIADTYNEQFF. The CDR3 nucleotides read TGCGCCAGCAGCACAATAGCGGATACCTACAATGAGCAGTTCTTC. The chain recombines TRBV5-1 with TRBJ2-1; D might be TRBD2 (6 bases). The V gene's germline CDR1 is SGHRS and CDR2 YFSETQ. Trimming took 4 bases from V and 2 from J, leaving 13 bases between them. The CDR3 sequence is 15 residues long.

This clone was counted a few times. The gene calls are TRBV4-2 and TRBJ2-7, with 10 bases fitting TRBD1. This CDR3 comprises 14 residues. After removal of 5 bases from V and 6 bases from J, the junction contained 7 bases not matched to a gene. Per the germline V gene, CDR1 is LGHNA and CDR2 is YNFKEQ. The CDR3 loop reads CASSYDRGLSEQYF. In DNA, the CDR3 is TGTGCCAGCAGCTACGACAGGGGGCTCAGCGAGCAGTACTTC.

V and J are TRBV4-2 and TRBJ2-3; unclear D gene. This CDR3 contains 15 residues. CDR1 is LGHNA and CDR2 is YNFKEQ in the germline V gene. Trimming left V 0 bases short and J 2 bases short, with 9 bases between. The DNA of the CDR3 is TGTGCCAGCAGCCAAGATTGGCCTTCCACAGATACGCAGTATTTT. It specifies CASSQDWPSTDTQYF.

This chain joins TRBV7-2 and TRBJ2-1; 9 bases align to TRBD2. J gave up 6 bases and V 5 bases, and 11 bases lay outside the gene matches. The germline V gene has CDR1 SGHTA and CDR2 FQGNSA. The CDR3 runs 16 residues. The CDR3 loop is CASSQPGTSRGNEQFF. The DNA of the CDR3 is TGTGCCAGCAGCCAACCCGGGACTAGCAGGGGCAATGAGCAGTTCTTC.

This clone was detected a few times. The chain links TRBV9 to TRBJ2-1, with 8 bases aligning to TRBD2. Germline V gene sequence: CDR1 SGDLS, CDR2 YYNGEE. The CDR3 spans 16 residues. Trimming cost V 0 bases and J 4 bases; bases outside gene matches: 6. The CDR3 nucleotides are TGTGCCAGCAGCGTAGCTGAGCGGGGGCGTTACAATGAGCAGTTCTTC. This sequence encodes CASSVAERGRYNEQFF.

The chain links TRBV24-1 to TRBJ2-2, with TRBD1 identical over 8 bases. This CDR3 is built from 15 residues. V trimming: 3 bases; J trimming: 5 bases; junction bases outside the gene matches: 4. Germline V lookup: CDR1 KGHDR, CDR2 SFDVKD. Written as DNA, the CDR3 is TGTGCCACCAGTGATCCGAGACAGGGGACCGGGGAGCTGTTTTTT. This sequence encodes CATSDPRQGTGELFF.

This rearrangement joins TRBV28 to TRBJ2-7; 9 nucleotides align to TRBD1. V shed 5 bases, J shed 3 bases, and the junction held 2 bases outside the gene matches. There are 13 residues in the CDR3. Per germline, CDR1 MDHEN and CDR2 SYDVKM. CDR3 protein: CASSGDRVYEQYF. The CDR3 DNA is TGTGCCAGCAGTGGGGACAGGGTCTACGAGCAGTACTTC.

J is TRBJ2-7 and V is TRBV14; TRBD1 might be the D (6 bases). The V and J ends lost 1 base and 6 bases respectively, with 16 bases between them. The CDR3 has 15 residues. Germline V gene lookup returns CDR1 SGHDN and CDR2 FVKESK. CDR3 in DNA: TGTGCCAGCAGCCAAGTTAAAAGCAGGGGTGGCGAGCAGTACTTC. Protein product: CASSQVKSRGGEQYF.